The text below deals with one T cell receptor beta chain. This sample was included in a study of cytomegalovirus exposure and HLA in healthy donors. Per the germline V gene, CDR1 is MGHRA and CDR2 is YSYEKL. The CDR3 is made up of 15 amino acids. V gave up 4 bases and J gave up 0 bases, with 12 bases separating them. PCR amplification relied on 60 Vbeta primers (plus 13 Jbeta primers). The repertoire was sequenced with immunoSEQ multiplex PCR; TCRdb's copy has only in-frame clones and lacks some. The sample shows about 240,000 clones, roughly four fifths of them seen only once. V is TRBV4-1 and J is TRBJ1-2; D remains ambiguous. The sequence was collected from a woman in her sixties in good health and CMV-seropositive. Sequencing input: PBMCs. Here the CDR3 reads CASSREAASNYGYTF. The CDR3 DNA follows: TGCGCCAGCAGCCGCGAGGCGGCCTCTAACTATGGCTACACCTTC.